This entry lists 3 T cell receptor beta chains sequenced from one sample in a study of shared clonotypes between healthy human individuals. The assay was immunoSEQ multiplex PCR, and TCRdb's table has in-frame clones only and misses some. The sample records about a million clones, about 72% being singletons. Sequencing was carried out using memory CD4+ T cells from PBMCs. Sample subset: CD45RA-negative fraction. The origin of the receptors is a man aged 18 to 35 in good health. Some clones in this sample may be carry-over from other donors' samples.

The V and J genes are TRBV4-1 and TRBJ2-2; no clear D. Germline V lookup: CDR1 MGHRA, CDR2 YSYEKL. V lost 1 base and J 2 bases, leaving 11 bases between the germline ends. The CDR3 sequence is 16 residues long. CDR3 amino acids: CASSQVNSFNTGELFF. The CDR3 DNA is TGCGCCAGCAGCCAAGTCAATAGCTTCAACACCGGGGAGCTGTTTTTT.

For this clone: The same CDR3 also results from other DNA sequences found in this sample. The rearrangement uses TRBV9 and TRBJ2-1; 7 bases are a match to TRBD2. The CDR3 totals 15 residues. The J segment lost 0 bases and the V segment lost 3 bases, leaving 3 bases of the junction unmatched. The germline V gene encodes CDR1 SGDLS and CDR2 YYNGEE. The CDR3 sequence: CASSALADSYNEQFF. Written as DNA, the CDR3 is TGTGCCAGCAGCGCTCTAGCGGACTCCTACAATGAGCAGTTCTTC.

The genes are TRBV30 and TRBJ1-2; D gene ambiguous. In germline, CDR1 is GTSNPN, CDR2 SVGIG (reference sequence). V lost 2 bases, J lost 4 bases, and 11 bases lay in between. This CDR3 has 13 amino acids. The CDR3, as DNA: TGTGCCTGGAGTTTGGAGTGGGGCTATGGCTACACCTTC. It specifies CAWSLEWGYGYTF.